This entry lists 16 T cell receptor beta chains sequenced from one sample in a study of shared clonotypes between healthy human individuals. TCRdb's table, derived via immunoSEQ multiplex PCR, lists solely in-frame clones and lacks some. This table holds around 2.1 million clones, under 97% found once. The sequenced sample was naive CD4+ T cells sorted from blood. Sample subset: CD45RA+ positively selected. Every receptor here comes from a man aged 18 to 29 in good health.

J is TRBJ2-7 and V is TRBV15; 8 positions agree with TRBD2. The junction had 3 bases not matched to a gene; V was cut back by 5 bases and J by 0 bases. Germline-derived CDR1 and CDR2 are LNHNV and YYDKDF (reference sequence). The CDR3 has 14 amino acids. Here the CDR3 reads CATSGGRSSYEQYF. CDR3 DNA sequence: TGTGCCACCAGCGGCGGGAGGAGCTCCTACGAGCAGTACTTC.

The chain carries TRBV19 and TRBJ2-5; D not resolved. The germline V gene has CDR1 LNHDA and CDR2 SQIVND (reference sequence). Trimming took off 3 bases at V and 7 bases at J, with 15 bases between the two ends. The CDR3 runs 14 residues. CDR3 DNA: TGTGCCAGTAGTATGGAGAAAGGAAGTGGGACCCAGTACTTC. It specifies CASSMEKGSGTQYF.

The gene calls are TRBV11-3 and TRBJ1-2; possible D gene TRBD1, 6 bases. This CDR3 is 13 amino acids long. Germline CDR1 is SGHNT and CDR2 is YENEEA. Trimming took off 5 bases at V and 4 bases at J, with 11 bases between the two ends. The CDR3 reads CASSAEGGYGYTF. Here the CDR3 DNA reads TGTGCCAGCAGCGCGGAGGGGGGCTATGGCTACACCTTC.

This clone occurred a few times. This chain connects TRBV25-1 to TRBJ2-7; D unclear. V gave up 5 bases and J gave up 0 bases, with 11 bases separating them. CDR1 is MGHDK, CDR2 SYGVNS, per germline. The CDR3 extends over 14 amino acids. CDR3 nucleotides: TGTGCCAGCAGTCCCATCATGGCCTCCTACGAGCAGTACTTC. Protein sequence: CASSPIMASYEQYF.

The chain combines TRBV5-1 with TRBJ2-1, with TRBD2 identical over 11 bases. The J segment lost 5 bases and the V segment lost 5 bases, leaving 9 bases of the junction unmatched. There are 16 residues in the CDR3. Germline V gives CDR1 SGHRS, CDR2 YFSETQ. CDR3 sequence reads: CASRNSGTSGDNEQFF. As DNA, the CDR3 is TGCGCCAGCAGAAATTCCGGGACTAGCGGAGACAATGAGCAGTTCTTC.

The rearrangement links TRBV2 to TRBJ1-2; D gene unclear. V shed 6 bases and J shed 1 base, with 6 bases lying between them. CDR3 length equals 12 residues. Per germline, CDR1 SNHLY and CDR2 FYNNEI. CDR3 in amino acids: CASRPGNYGYTF. The DNA of the CDR3 is TGTGCCAGCAGACCGGGTAACTATGGCTACACCTTC.

This clone appeared once. The chain couples TRBV7-2 to TRBJ2-2; tentative D call: TRBD2 (5 bases). V lost 1 base and J lost 6, with 18 bases in between. The germline CDR1 and CDR2 sequences are SGHTA and FQGNSA. The CDR3 is made up of 17 amino acids. The DNA for the CDR3 is TGTGCCAGCAGCTTAGGCCCCCCGGGGTGGTCGTCCGGGGAGCTGTTTTTT. This sequence encodes CASSLGPPGWSSGELFF.

The V and J genes are TRBV4-3 and TRBJ1-1, with D unresolved. This CDR3 contains 17 residues. Trimming took 0 bases from V and 4 from J, leaving 18 bases between them. Germline CDR1 LGHNA, CDR2 YSLEER. The CDR3 nucleotides are TGCGCCAGCAGCCAAGATATTGGTGCAGGCACGGGCACTGAAGCTTTCTTT. Translation: CASSQDIGAGTGTEAFF.

Comment on this clone: The same CDR3 arises from other DNA sequences in this sample as well. The V gene is TRBV18, the J gene TRBJ1-6; no clear D. CDR1 and CDR2 from the germline V gene are KGHSH and LQKENI. This CDR3 is 13 amino acids long. Trimming left V 6 bases short and J 5 bases short, with 8 bases between. DNA of the CDR3: TGTGCCAGCTCTAGGGAGGATAATTCACCCCTCCACTTT. Translation: CASSREDNSPLHF.

CDR3 bases: TGCGCCAGCAGCCAAGAGGGCGAGGACCCCTATGGCTACACCTTC. This gives the protein CASSQEGEDPYGYTF. J is TRBJ1-2 and V is TRBV4-1; D call uncertain. V was cut by 0 bases and J by 4 bases, with 12 bases left in between. Germline CDR1 reads MGHRA; CDR2 reads YSYEKL. There are 15 residues in the CDR3.

This chain uses TRBV4-1 with TRBJ1-4; D is unresolved. The CDR3 has 16 residues. Trimming removed 2 bases at V and 5 bases at J, with 15 bases between. CDR1 is MGHRA and CDR2 is YSYEKL in the germline V gene. CDR3 bases: TGCGCCAGCAGCCAACCCGCTCTTTCTGGGAATGAAAAACTGTTTTTT. This gives the protein CASSQPALSGNEKLFF.

The chain uses TRBV19 and TRBJ2-7; a weak D match, TRBD2 (6 bases). V was shortened by 4 bases and J by 7 bases, with 17 bases between the two germline ends. The CDR3 covers 14 residues. Germline lookup yields CDR1 LNHDA and CDR2 SQIVND (reference sequence). CDR3 sequence reads: CASSTHQGGQEQYF. Written as DNA, the CDR3 is TGTGCCAGTAGTACCCACCAGGGAGGTCAGGAGCAGTACTTC.

The chain combines TRBV5-4 with TRBJ2-7, with TRBD2 matching over 8 bases. Germline V gene data show CDR1 as SGHNT and CDR2 as YYREEE (reference sequence). The J segment lost 6 bases and the V segment lost 4 bases, leaving 6 bases of the junction unmatched. This CDR3 spans 13 amino acids. This CDR3 reads CASSLAGFSEQYF. As DNA, the CDR3 is TGTGCCAGCAGCCTAGCGGGTTTCTCCGAGCAGTACTTC.

The J gene is TRBJ1-5, the V gene TRBV18; 10 bases line up with TRBD1. CDR3 length: 19 amino acids. Germline CDR1 reads KGHSH; CDR2 reads LQKENI. With 6 bases clipped from V and 2 bases from J, the junction kept 16 bases outside the gene matches. The CDR3 bases are TGTGCCAGCTCCGTAAGTGTCCTGACAGGGGGCTTCGGCAATCAGCCCCAGCATTTT. This gives the protein CASSVSVLTGGFGNQPQHF.

The V and J genes are TRBV5-1 and TRBJ2-3; no definite D call. The CDR3 totals 15 residues. CDR1 and CDR2 (germline): SGHRS, YFSETQ. Trimming took 0 bases from V and 4 from J, leaving 12 bases between them. CDR3 residues: CASSLEGPLADTQYF. The CDR3 nucleotides read TGCGCCAGCAGCTTGGAAGGCCCGTTGGCAGATACGCAGTATTTT. The variable domain in full, with the rest retrieved from reference TRBV5-1 and TRBJ2-3, is KAGVTQTPRYLIKTRGQQVTLSCSPISGHRSVSWYQQTPGQGLQFLFEYFSETQRNKGNFPGRFSGRQFSNSRSEMNVSTLELGDSALYLCASSLEGPLADTQYFGPGTRLTVL.

The J gene is TRBJ1-1, the V gene TRBV25-1; a weak D match, TRBD1 (5 bases). Germline V gene lookup returns CDR1 MGHDK and CDR2 SYGVNS. Between the trimmed V and J ends, which lost 1 base and 4 bases, there was a span of 13 bases. The CDR3 is made up of 15 amino acids. Here the CDR3 DNA reads TGTGCCAGCAGTGAATTTGCCGGGGGGATCACTGAAGCTTTCTTT. Translation: CASSEFAGGITEAFF. Full variable domain (outside the CDR3, taken from reference TRBV25-1 and TRBJ1-1): EADIYQTPRYLVIGTGKKITLECSQTMGHDKMYWYQQDPGMELHLIHYSYGVNSTEKGDLSSESTVSRIRTEHFPLTLESARPSHTSQYLCASSEFAGGITEAFFGQGTRLTVV.